These T cell receptor beta chains were read from a single sample in a study of T cell responses to AZD1222 COVID-19 vaccine. The data were produced by immunoSEQ multiplex PCR, yet TCRdb's version contains in-frame clones alone and is incomplete. Among fewer than 65,000 clones, around 84% were seen once, and the ten largest hold about 19%. The material sequenced was peripheral blood, taken on day 0 of AZD1222 vaccination. All receptors derive from an adult in good health. CDR3s include the opening cysteine and the closing phenylalanine or tryptophan. The D gene is left open where the match is weak.

d_call: NA
v_call: TRBV7-8
j_call: TRBJ1-2
cdr3_aa: CASSLLSEAGYTF
cdr3_nt: TGTGCCAGCAGCCTCCTGTCGGAAGCTGGCTACACCTTC

d_call: NA
v_call: TRBV9
j_call: TRBJ1-1
cdr3_aa: CASSPQNTEAFF
cdr3_nt: TGTGCCAGCAGCCCTCAGAACACTGAAGCTTTCTTT

d_call: TRBD1
v_call: TRBV11-2
j_call: TRBJ2-2
cdr3_aa: CASTLTGTGAGELFF
cdr3_nt: TGTGCCAGCACTCTAACCGGGACAGGGGCCGGGGAGCTGTTTTTT

d_call: NA
v_call: TRBV2
j_call: TRBJ2-3
cdr3_aa: CASSEETTGCF
cdr3_nt: TGTGCCAGCAGTGAGGAGACCACGGGTTGTTTT

d_call: NA
v_call: TRBV9
j_call: TRBJ1-5
cdr3_aa: CASSVGGVGQPQHF
cdr3_nt: TGTGCCAGCAGCGTAGGGGGCGTAGGGCAGCCCCAGCATTTT

d_call: NA
v_call: TRBV19
j_call: TRBJ1-1
cdr3_aa: CASQSFSGGTEAFF
cdr3_nt: TGTGCCAGTCAGTCGTTCTCAGGTGGCACTGAAGCTTTCTTT

d_call: TRBD1
v_call: TRBV18
j_call: TRBJ2-6
cdr3_aa: CASSPPIGGPFSGANVLTF
cdr3_nt: TGTGCCAGCTCACCACCGATAGGGGGCCCCTTCTCTGGGGCCAACGTCCTGACTTTC

d_call: TRBD2
v_call: TRBV11-3
j_call: TRBJ2-1
cdr3_aa: CASSLVPAGITYNEQFF
cdr3_nt: TGTGCCAGCAGCTTAGTCCCAGCGGGGATTACCTACAATGAGCAGTTCTTC

d_call: NA
v_call: TRBV9
j_call: TRBJ1-6
cdr3_aa: CASSADPWALHF
cdr3_nt: TGTGCCAGCAGCGCCGACCCCTGGGCCCTCCACTTT

d_call: NA
v_call: TRBV18
j_call: TRBJ1-5
cdr3_aa: CASSGAENQPQHF
cdr3_nt: TGTGCCAGCTCCGGAGCGGAAAATCAGCCCCAGCATTTT

d_call: NA
v_call: TRBV5-6
j_call: TRBJ1-6
cdr3_aa: CASSLKGGQSSPLHF
cdr3_nt: TGTGCCAGCAGCCTAAAAGGGGGTCAATCCTCACCCCTCCACTTT